This T cell receptor (beta chain) is from a study of OX40 agonist ivuxolimab in advanced cancers. About the research overall: The patients received ivuxolimab by intravenous route every 2 weeks at 0.01 to 10 mg/kg. Partial responses occurred in Three dose-escalation patients, one with hepatocellular carcinoma and two with cutaneous melanoma. The dose-escalation group included hepatocellular carcinoma, melanoma, renal cell carcinoma and head and neck cancer.

This clone is medium-sized within its sample. Antigen specificity is unknown. There are 15 residues in the CDR3. From germline, CDR1 is SGDLS and CDR2 YYNGEE. The V end lost 3 bases, the J end lost 6 bases, and 13 bases lay between the germline ends. Study results and caveats: Relative to CD4+, CD8+ T cells held more expanded clones on average.

This table comes from immunoSEQ multiplex PCR, and its TCRdb copy is limited to in-frame clones, with some not included. Among roughly 9,500 clones listed, about 66% were seen once. The chain employs TRBV9 and TRBJ1-6; D unclear. The starting material was CD4+ or CD8+ T cells sorted from blood, obtained in a trial of the OX40 agonist ivuxolimab. This TCR was recovered from an adult with an advanced solid tumor such as melanoma, head and neck, liver or kidney cancer. The CDR3: CASSAPGLVNSPLHF. Here the CDR3 DNA reads TGTGCCAGCAGCGCTCCTGGACTGGTTAATTCACCCCTCCACTTT.